The clone carrying this T cell receptor beta chain was detected only once. These data come from a study of control samples from healthy donors and cancer patients. Trimming shortened V by 6 bases and J by 7 bases, and 9 bases separated the two germline ends. The CDR3 contains 11 residues. Germline CDR1 MNHEY, CDR2 SVGAGI. The method was immunoSEQ multiplex PCR; TCRdb's version includes in-frame clones alone and lacks a portion of them. The top ten hold about a fifth of the sample, which has tens of thousands of clones, around 93% seen once. The rearrangement links TRBV6-5 to TRBJ1-1, with D hard to call. The receptor was isolated from a woman between 35 and 50 years old with head and neck cancer. Sequences were obtained from PBMCs. The CDR3 loop is CASRRALEAFF. The CDR3 region has the DNA TGTGCCAGCAGAAGGGCACTTGAAGCTTTCTTT.